The 14 T cell receptor beta chains reported below all come from one sample, sequenced in a study of shared clonotypes between healthy human individuals (dated by TCRdb to the early 2020s). For the CD8 naive samples, CD45RO-negative cells were positively selected for CCR7, yielding a CD45RA+CCR7+ population from which TemRA cells were excluded. The library was prepared using the immunoSEQ multiplex PCR assay. Sourced from immuneACCESS, this table was stored by TCRdb with only in-frame sequences that have V and J called. A share of the clones is absent; for the studies checked, an unresolved V gene accounts for under half, and the remainder has no known explanation. A total of about 2.2 million clones appear in this sample, around 95% of them only once. Jointly, the top ten make up about 1.7% of the sample. The specimen was naive CD8+ T cells from PBMCs. The cell subset or site label here, explained by the study, means: CD45RA+CCR7+. These TCRs come from a young man in good health. Some clones in this sample may be carry-over from other donors' samples.

The chain combines TRBV2 with TRBJ1-4; D call uncertain. The CDR3 spans 15 residues. V gave up 5 bases and J gave up 1 base, with 11 bases separating them. Germline CDR1 SNHLY, CDR2 FYNNEI. CDR3 in amino acids: CASSRTERTNEKLFF. DNA of the CDR3: TGTGCCAGCAGTCGGACCGAGCGAACTAATGAAAAACTGTTTTTT.

Turning to this clone: The sample contains more than one DNA sequence encoding this CDR3. V is TRBV18 and J is TRBJ1-1; 7 bases match TRBD1. Trimming took 6 bases from V and 5 from J; bases not matched to a gene: 9. Germline V lookup: CDR1 KGHSH, CDR2 LQKENI. The CDR3 is 14 residues long. CDR3 bases: TGTGCCAGCTCCCCCCCAGGGGGGGGGACTGAAGCTTTCTTT. Protein: CASSPPGGGTEAFF.

The genes are TRBV4-1 and TRBJ2-7; 10 bases line up with TRBD2. This CDR3 contains 14 residues. Germline CDR1 and CDR2: MGHRA and YSYEKL. V gave up 6 bases and J gave up 5 bases; unmatched junction bases: 7. The CDR3 bases are TGCGCCAGCAGAACCCAAGCGGGAGGGCACGAGCAGTACTTC. Translated: CASRTQAGGHEQYF.

The rearrangement uses TRBV5-1 and TRBJ2-1; 8 nucleotides agree with TRBD2. The junction had 19 bases not matched to a gene; V was cut back by 4 bases and J by 4 bases. Germline CDR1 reads SGHRS; CDR2 reads YFSETQ. This CDR3 region has 19 residues. The CDR3 sequence: CASSLLNYLQREIYNEQFF. The CDR3 DNA sequence: TGCGCCAGCAGCCTTTTAAACTACCTCCAGCGGGAGATATACAATGAGCAGTTCTTC.

The J gene is TRBJ2-7, the V gene TRBV7-9, with D possibly being TRBD2 (6 bases). CDR3 length: 15 residues. Germline V gene lookup returns CDR1 SEHNR and CDR2 FQNEAQ (reference sequence). The V gene lost 5 bases and the J gene lost 4 bases, with 18 bases spanning the gap. The CDR3 sequence: CASSRGDSGRYEQYF. The CDR3 DNA reads as TGTGCCAGCAGCCGCGGGGACTCCGGCAGATACGAGCAGTACTTC.

This clone was detected only once. The rearrangement links TRBV4-3 to TRBJ2-1; 15 bases line up with TRBD2. CDR3 length equals 18 residues. With 2 bases clipped from V and 0 bases from J, the junction kept 2 bases outside the gene matches. CDR1 and CDR2 from the germline V gene are LGHNA and YSLEER. The chain's CDR3 is CASSQRTSGRGSYNEQFF. CDR3 sequence (DNA): TGCGCCAGCAGCCAAAGGACTAGCGGGAGGGGCTCCTACAATGAGCAGTTCTTC.

In the case of this clone: Other nucleotide sequences in the sample specify the same CDR3. The genes are TRBV9 and TRBJ2-7; 7 positions match TRBD2. The CDR3 has 15 residues. Germline V CDR1 and CDR2: SGDLS, YYNGEE. V lost 2 bases to trimming and J lost 0 bases; unmatched junction nucleotides: 5. Here the CDR3 DNA reads TGTGCCAGCAGCGTTGGGTTAGCGGGCTCCTACGAGCAGTACTTC. This translates into CASSVGLAGSYEQYF.

The chain recombines TRBV6-5 with TRBJ1-1; TRBD1 aligns across 7 bases. Germline V gene data show CDR1 as MNHEY and CDR2 as SVGAGI. The CDR3 is made up of 14 amino acids. The V and J ends lost 2 bases and 7 bases, in that order; junction bases with no gene match: 7. CDR3 amino acids: CASSYREGAVEAFF. The CDR3, as DNA: TGTGCCAGCAGTTACCGGGAGGGGGCGGTTGAAGCTTTCTTT.

V gene TRBV30 combines with J gene TRBJ1-1; D possibly corresponds to TRBD1 (5 bases). Trimming left V 7 bases short and J 7 bases short, with 22 bases between. Germline V gives CDR1 GTSNPN, CDR2 SVGIG (reference sequence). The length of the CDR3 is 14 residues. CDR3 protein: CASNEILQGDEAFF. In DNA form, the CDR3 reads TGTGCCTCGAACGAAATACTGCAGGGCGATGAAGCTTTCTTT.

J is TRBJ1-5 and V is TRBV7-6; a possible D gene is TRBD1 (6 bases). Germline assignment: CDR1 SGHVS and CDR2 FNYEAQ. The length of the CDR3 is 15 residues. V was cut by 5 bases and J by 4 bases, with 15 bases left in between. CDR3 sequence reads: CASSAGVGPNQPQHF. The CDR3 nucleotides are TGTGCCAGCAGCGCAGGGGTGGGGCCGAATCAGCCCCAGCATTTT.

This clone was found a few times. The rearrangement joins TRBV27 to TRBJ1-1; D gene ambiguous. Trimming cost V 6 bases and J 11 bases, with 22 bases left between them. The germline CDR1 and CDR2 sequences are MNHEY and SMNVEV (reference sequence). The CDR3 length is 14 residues. CDR3 amino acids: CASRIAVGLNKAFF. The CDR3 DNA sequence: TGTGCCAGCAGAATTGCCGTCGGACTGAACAAGGCTTTCTTT.

V and J are TRBV13 and TRBJ2-1, with 11 bases matching TRBD2. The CDR3 totals 15 residues. J lost 7 bases, V lost 0 bases, and 2 bases had no gene match. Germline CDR1 reads PRHDT; CDR2 reads FYEKMQ (reference sequence). The CDR3 nucleotides are TGTGCCAGCAGCTTAGGACTAGCGGGAGAAAATGAGCAGTTCTTC. It codes for CASSLGLAGENEQFF.

In the case of this clone: Within the sample, other DNA sequences also encode this same CDR3. The chain is built from TRBV10-3 and TRBJ1-1; D gene unclear. Trimming shortened V by 6 bases and J by 1 base, and 6 bases separated the two germline ends. The CDR3 is made up of 12 amino acids. Germline-derived CDR1 and CDR2 are ENHRY and SYGVKD. CDR3 DNA: TGTGCCATCAGGGGTAGGAACACTGAAGCTTTCTTT. Encoded protein: CAIRGRNTEAFF.

This rearrangement joins TRBV19 to TRBJ2-7; TRBD1 might be the D (5 bases). V gave up 6 bases and J gave up 2 bases, with 14 bases separating them. The CDR3 totals 14 residues. Germline V gives CDR1 LNHDA, CDR2 SQIVND (reference sequence). CDR3 sequence reads: CASSWGRHAYEQYF. Written as DNA, the CDR3 is TGTGCCAGTAGCTGGGGCAGGCACGCCTACGAGCAGTACTTC. The full variable domain, with the rest looked up from reference TRBV19 and TRBJ2-7, is DGGITQSPKYLFRKEGQNVTLSCEQNLNHDAMYWYRQDPGQGLRLIYYSQIVNDFQKGDIAEGYSVSREKKESFPLTVTSAQKNPTAFYLCASSWGRHAYEQYFGPGTRLTVT.